These 12 T cell receptor beta chains originate from one sample sequenced in a study of STAT5B mutations in CD4+ large granular lymphocyte leukemia. Profiling relied on immunoSEQ multiplex PCR, and the TCRdb table lists in-frame clones only, not all of them. The sample includes 35,000 or so clones, around 89% seen only once; the top ten take 0.95% to 1%. Sequenced sample: CD4+ T cells from blood buffy coats. The receptors were sampled from a human donor in good health.

The chain combines TRBV9 with TRBJ2-5; no clear D gene. Deletions cut 4 bases from V and 4 bases from J, with 11 bases between. Germline CDR1 SGDLS, CDR2 YYNGEE. CDR3 size: 13 residues. The CDR3 protein is CASSPTIGETQYF. CDR3 DNA: TGTGCCAGCAGCCCCACGATCGGAGAGACCCAGTACTTC.

The genes are TRBV5-1 and TRBJ1-5, with D perhaps TRBD1 (5 bases). Germline V gene lookup returns CDR1 SGHRS and CDR2 YFSETQ. CDR3 size: 15 residues. The ends were cut back, 0 bases at V and 5 bases at J, with 12 bases in the middle. DNA of the CDR3: TGCGCCAGCAGCTTGGGAGACAGCCTTTATCAGCCCCAGCATTTT. The encoded protein is CASSLGDSLYQPQHF.

Here the CDR3 DNA reads TGTGCCAGCAGGAGACAGGGGGCCTACGAGCAGTACTTC. Its translation: CASRRQGAYEQYF. This sequence joins TRBV6-1 and TRBJ2-7; 9 bases fit TRBD1. Germline assignment: CDR1 MNHNS and CDR2 SASEGT. The V segment lost 6 bases and the J segment 2 bases; nucleotides outside the gene matches: 2. The CDR3 contains 13 residues.

The chain is built from TRBV14 and TRBJ1-6; the D gene is possibly TRBD1 (5 bases). The germline V and J ends were trimmed by 3 bases and 7 bases, with 10 bases remaining between them. Germline CDR1 reads SGHDN; CDR2 reads FVKESK. The CDR3 sequence is 14 residues long. The CDR3 reads CASSHPYRNSPLHF. CDR3 coding DNA: TGTGCCAGCAGCCACCCCTACAGGAATTCACCCCTCCACTTT. The full variable domain, rest sourced from reference TRBV14 and TRBJ1-6, is EAGVTQFPSHSVIEKGQTVTLRCDPISGHDNLYWYRRVMGKEIKFLLHFVKESKQDESGMPNNRFLAERTGGTYSTLKVQPAELEDSGVYFCASSHPYRNSPLHFGNGTRLTVT.

This sequence joins TRBV7-3 and TRBJ2-1; 10 nucleotides match TRBD2. The CDR3 length is 15 residues. Germline assignment: CDR1 SGHTA and CDR2 FQGTGA. V lost 5 bases to trimming and J lost 4 bases; unmatched junction nucleotides: 5. CDR3 protein: CASSPSSGRYNEQFF. As DNA, the CDR3 is TGTGCCAGCAGCCCCTCTAGCGGGAGATACAATGAGCAGTTCTTC.

This sequence joins TRBV5-1 and TRBJ2-2, with 11 bases matching TRBD2. This CDR3 has 16 amino acids. CDR1 and CDR2 from the germline V gene are SGHRS and YFSETQ. V trimming: 2 bases; J trimming: 4 bases; junction bases outside the gene matches: 4. CDR3 DNA: TGCGCCAGCAGCTTACTAGCGGGGGACCCCACCGGGGAGCTGTTTTTT. Residues: CASSLLAGDPTGELFF.

This clone came up once. The rearrangement joins TRBV28 to TRBJ1-2; D uncertain. Trimming took off 4 bases at V and 0 bases at J, with 15 bases between the two ends. This CDR3 spans 16 amino acids. From germline, CDR1 is MDHEN and CDR2 SYDVKM. Written as DNA, the CDR3 is TGTGCCAGCAGTTCCACCGGAGAGGCCACTAACTATGGCTACACCTTC. It encodes CASSSTGEATNYGYTF.

J is TRBJ2-7 and V is TRBV6-5; D not certain. V lost 4 bases and J 4 bases, leaving 11 bases between the germline ends. The length of the CDR3 is 13 residues. Germline CDR1 and CDR2: MNHEY and SVGAGI. This chain's CDR3 is CASSFDRNYEQYF. The CDR3 nucleotides read TGTGCCAGCAGTTTTGACCGAAATTACGAGCAGTACTTC.

This clone was seen only a few times. V usage is TRBV18 and J usage is TRBJ1-1, with 9 positions matching TRBD1. After removal of 5 bases from V and 9 bases from J, the junction contained 4 bases not matched to a gene. Per germline, CDR1 KGHSH and CDR2 LQKENI. The length of the CDR3 is 12 residues. The CDR3 bases are TGTGCCAGCTCATCCAACAGGGGGCAAGCTTTCTTT. Its protein product is CASSSNRGQAFF.

The chain joins TRBV7-9 to TRBJ1-5, with a weak D call TRBD1 (6 bases). This CDR3 has 18 amino acids. The germline V gene has CDR1 SEHNR and CDR2 FQNEAQ (reference sequence). The V end lost 4 bases, the J end lost 3 bases, and 22 bases lay between the germline ends. Here the CDR3 DNA reads TGTGCCAGCAGCTCCAAGCCGATCCGACAGGTGCTCAATCAGCCCCAGCATTTT. Translation gives CASSSKPIRQVLNQPQHF.

The chain combines TRBV5-6 with TRBJ2-3, with 11 bases fitting TRBD2. V shed 4 bases and J 7 bases; nucleotides not matched to a gene: 8. CDR1 is SGHDT and CDR2 is YYEEEE in the germline V gene. The CDR3 length is 15 residues. The CDR3 bases are TGTGCCAGCAGCCTATTTAGCGGGGGGGGGAATACGCAGTATTTT. Amino acids: CASSLFSGGGNTQYF.

This sequence joins TRBV11-2 and TRBJ2-7, with D tentatively TRBD2 (5 bases). The germline CDR1 and CDR2 sequences are SGHAT and FQNNGV. The CDR3 has 14 residues. Trimming left V 5 bases short and J 8 bases short, with 19 bases between. As DNA, the CDR3 is TGTGCCAGCAGCCCCCTTGGGGAGATTCCCCAGCAGTACTTC. Its protein is CASSPLGEIPQQYF.